One and the same sample provided the 8 T cell receptor beta chains below, sequenced in a study of blood T cell repertoires in COVID-19. The protocol was immunoSEQ multiplex PCR, while the TCRdb copy is restricted to in-frame clones and leaves out a portion. Of approximately 210,000 clones listed, 88% are singletons. The source material was peripheral blood. All receptors come from a human donor in a cohort sampled during active COVID-19.

V gene TRBV16 combines with J gene TRBJ1-1; TRBD1 matches 9 bases. V lost 4 bases, J lost 4 bases, and 7 bases stayed unmatched. The CDR3 has 15 amino acids. From germline, CDR1 is KGHSY and CDR2 FQNENV. The CDR3 region is CASSLTGTGSTEAFF. CDR3 DNA sequence: TGTGCCAGCAGCCTCACCGGGACAGGGTCCACTGAAGCTTTCTTT. Full variable domain (rest looked up from reference TRBV16 and TRBJ1-1): GEEVAQTPKHLVRGEGQKAKLYCAPIKGHSYVFWYQQVLKNEFKFLISFQNENVFDETGMPKERFSAKCLPNSPCSLEIQATKLEDSAVYFCASSLTGTGSTEAFFGQGTRLTVV.

The chain joins TRBV9 to TRBJ2-6, with 16 bases that match TRBD2. The CDR3 sequence is 23 residues long. V lost 2 bases and J lost 2; bases outside the gene matches: 16. Germline loops: CDR1 SGDLS, CDR2 YYNGEE. CDR3 residues: CASSVNLQGLAGGPLPGANVLTF. The CDR3 DNA reads as TGTGCCAGCAGCGTCAATCTGCAGGGACTAGCGGGGGGGCCTTTGCCTGGGGCCAACGTCCTGACTTTC.

This chain uses TRBV5-1 with TRBJ1-4; D might be TRBD1 (6 bases). The CDR3 runs to 15 residues. Trimming took off 4 bases at V and 8 bases at J, with 18 bases between the two ends. Looked up from germline, CDR1 is SGHRS and CDR2 is YFSETQ. The CDR3 reads CASSPQGPGREKLFF. DNA for the CDR3: TGCGCCAGCAGCCCCCAGGGGCCCGGACGGGAAAAACTGTTTTTT.

The rearrangement links TRBV7-2 to TRBJ2-7; D is possibly TRBD2 (5 bases). Germline lookup yields CDR1 SGHTA and CDR2 FQGNSA. V lost 1 base and J 7 bases, leaving 5 bases between the germline ends. This CDR3 region has 11 residues. CDR3 loop: CASSLEREQYF. In nucleotides, the CDR3 is TGTGCCAGCAGCTTAGAGCGGGAGCAGTACTTC.

The chain uses TRBV15 and TRBJ1-5; weak D call: TRBD1 (6 bases). The CDR3 is made up of 14 amino acids. Germline lookup yields CDR1 LNHNV and CDR2 YYDKDF (reference sequence). V was shortened by 1 base and J by 7 bases, with 11 bases between the two germline ends. CDR3 residues: CATSRGGRKQPQHF. As DNA, the CDR3 is TGTGCCACCAGCAGAGGGGGGCGGAAACAGCCCCAGCATTTT.

This clone has a single count. The chain has TRBV9 and TRBJ1-2; 8 bases match TRBD1. The trim removed 2 bases at V and 8 bases at J, leaving 5 bases unmatched. Per germline, CDR1 SGDLS and CDR2 YYNGEE. CDR3 size: 13 residues. In DNA form, the CDR3 reads TGTGCCAGCAGCGTCGACAGGGGCGGCGGCTACACCTTC. The encoded protein is CASSVDRGGGYTF. The variable domain in full, completed from reference TRBV9 and TRBJ1-2, reads DSGVTQTPKHLITATGQRVTLRCSPRSGDLSVYWYQQSLDQGLQFLIQYYNGEERAKGNILERFSAQQFPDLHSELNLSSLELGDSALYFCASSVDRGGGYTFGSGTRLTVV.

This clone showed up just once. The chain couples TRBV4-3 to TRBJ1-2, with 9 bases identical to TRBD1. The ends lost 0 bases at V and 7 bases at J; junction bases unmatched: 9. This CDR3 spans 16 amino acids. Germline-derived CDR1 and CDR2 are LGHNA and YSLEER. CDR3 sequence reads: CASSQDDLQGALGYTF. CDR3 bases: TGCGCCAGCAGCCAAGATGATTTACAGGGGGCGCTTGGCTACACCTTC.

This rearrangement joins TRBV28 to TRBJ1-2; D possibly corresponds to TRBD1 (6 bases). CDR1 is MDHEN, CDR2 SYDVKM, per germline. The CDR3 consists of 14 residues. V was pared by 5 bases and J by 2 bases, with 12 bases between. The DNA for the CDR3 is TGTGCCAGCAGTACCCCAGGACAGAACTATGGCTACACCTTC. Protein product: CASSTPGQNYGYTF.